The next 29 T cell receptor beta chains were all read from a single sample in a study of blood T cell repertoires in COVID-19 (dated by TCRdb to 2020 to 2021). Library construction relied on the immunoSEQ multiplex PCR assay. Imported from immuneACCESS, the table was reduced by TCRdb to in-frame sequences with V and J called. These copies leave out some clones; in studies compared against another copy, an unresolved V gene accounts for under half, and the cause of the remainder is not known. For this sample the table gives 250,000 to 300,000 clones, of which about 87% were detected only once. Together, the top ten hold roughly 5% of the sample. The source material was peripheral blood. These receptors were collected from a woman in her sixties with COVID-19, enrolled during active disease.

The chain couples TRBV5-1 to TRBJ2-3, with 16 bases matching TRBD2. The CDR3 covers 19 residues. The trim removed 9 bases at V and 1 base at J, leaving 14 bases unmatched. Germline V gene sequence: CDR1 SGHRS, CDR2 YFSETQ. The CDR3 region is CATKSGTSGREWGTDTQYF. The CDR3 DNA reads as TGCGCCACCAAGTCGGGGACTAGCGGGAGGGAGTGGGGCACAGATACGCAGTATTTT.

The chain joins TRBV19 to TRBJ1-2; 7 bases fit TRBD1. This CDR3 has 16 residues. V lost 7 bases, J lost 3 bases, and 14 bases stayed unmatched. Germline lookup yields CDR1 LNHDA and CDR2 SQIVND (reference sequence). CDR3 sequence (DNA): TGTGCCAGTACCTATGGGTCAGTCCAGGGGGACTATGGCTACACCTTC. It encodes CASTYGSVQGDYGYTF.

The gene calls are TRBV5-1 and TRBJ2-3, with 7 bases lining up with TRBD1. The V gene end was trimmed by 3 bases and the J gene end by 0 bases; junction bases not matched to a gene: 4. The CDR3 totals 15 residues. The germline V gene has CDR1 SGHRS and CDR2 YFSETQ. The CDR3 loop reads CASSSEGASTDTQYF. The CDR3 DNA sequence: TGCGCCAGCAGCTCCGAGGGGGCGAGCACAGATACGCAGTATTTT.

The CDR3 coding sequence is TGTGCCAGCAGCTTGGTCTCAGGGCTGGGCGAGCAGTACTTC. Protein product: CASSLVSGLGEQYF. The V call is TRBV5-4, the J call TRBJ2-7, with D possibly matching TRBD1 (5 bases). Trimming removed 0 bases from V and 6 bases from J, with 13 bases in between. Germline V gene sequence: CDR1 SGHNT, CDR2 YYREEE (reference sequence). The CDR3 has 14 residues.

This clone showed up just a few times. The V and J genes are TRBV30 and TRBJ1-2; tentative D call: TRBD1 (5 bases). V was trimmed by 8 bases and J by 0 bases, leaving 10 bases between them. The CDR3 contains 12 residues. The germline gives CDR1 GTSNPN, CDR2 SVGIG (reference sequence). CDR3 DNA: TGTGCCGCGGGGCCCCCTAACTATGGCTACACCTTC. It yields the protein CAAGPPNYGYTF.

The chain joins TRBV6-5 to TRBJ1-5, with D uncertain. The germline V gene encodes CDR1 MNHEY and CDR2 SVGAGI. The V gene lost 11 bases and the J gene lost 4 bases, with 21 bases spanning the gap. The CDR3 contains 15 residues. The CDR3 is CASYSKDGKNQPQHF. In nucleotides, the CDR3 is TGTGCCTCATACTCAAAAGACGGGAAAAATCAGCCCCAGCATTTT.

The chain couples TRBV5-5 to TRBJ2-7; the D gene is possibly TRBD1 (6 bases). There are 15 residues in the CDR3. V was cut by 3 bases and J by 1 base, with 14 bases left in between. CDR1 SGHKS and CDR2 YYEKEE come from the germline V gene (reference sequence). The CDR3 sequence is CASSSTIQGSYEQYF. For the CDR3, the DNA is TGTGCCAGCAGCTCTACTATACAGGGTTCCTACGAGCAGTACTTC.

This clone was seen once. The CDR3 is CASSIQGLAGAEQYF. The CDR3 coding sequence is TGTGCCAGTAGTATCCAGGGACTAGCGGGAGCCGAGCAGTACTTC. The rearrangement links TRBV19 to TRBJ2-7; 14 bases are shared with TRBD2. J gave up 6 bases and V 3 bases, and 4 bases lay outside the gene matches. Germline assignment: CDR1 LNHDA and CDR2 SQIVND (reference sequence). CDR3 length: 15 amino acids.

Regarding this clone: The sample has other DNA sequences that encode this CDR3 too. The chain has TRBV18 and TRBJ2-7; 9 nucleotides match TRBD1. The germline V gene has CDR1 KGHSH and CDR2 LQKENI. CDR3 length: 14 amino acids. With V trimmed by 3 bases and J by 1 base, 1 base remained unmatched. For the CDR3, the DNA is TGTGCCAGCTCACCGGGACAGGGATCCTACGAGCAGTACTTC. It translates to CASSPGQGSYEQYF. Full variable domain (outside the CDR3, taken from reference TRBV18 and TRBJ2-7): NAGVMQNPRHLVRRRGQEARLRCSPMKGHSHVYWYRQLPEEGLKFMVYLQKENIIDESGMPKERFSAEFPKEGPSILRIQQVVRGDSAAYFCASSPGQGSYEQYFGPGTRLTVT.

V usage is TRBV4-2 and J usage is TRBJ2-6; D is possibly TRBD1 (5 bases). Looked up from germline, CDR1 is LGHNA and CDR2 is YNFKEQ. Trimming cost V 4 bases and J 1 base, with 14 bases left between them. The CDR3 contains 17 residues. As DNA, the CDR3 is TGTGCCAGCAGCCTAGGGGAAATAGCATCTGGGGCCAACGTCCTGACTTTC. It codes for CASSLGEIASGANVLTF.

V gene TRBV3-1 (or the pseudogene TRBV3-2) combines with J gene TRBJ1-1; D gene unclear. V shed 4 bases and J shed 7 bases, with 10 bases lying between them. CDR3 length: 12 residues. CDR1 and CDR2 from the germline V gene are LGHDT and YNNKEL (reference sequence). CDR3: CASSLPTGEAFF. For the CDR3, the DNA is TGTGCCAGCAGCCTCCCAACGGGTGAAGCTTTCTTT.

This chain links TRBV6-5 with TRBJ2-3; possibly TRBD1 for D (5 bases). This CDR3 is 15 amino acids long. Germline CDR1 reads MNHEY; CDR2 reads SVGAGI. V lost 7 bases to trimming and J lost 1 base, with 15 bases between them. The CDR3 sequence is CASTPPGAGTDTQYF. In DNA form, the CDR3 reads TGTGCCAGCACCCCACCTGGGGCGGGCACAGATACGCAGTATTTT.

The CDR3: CASSLLALGSGQPQHF. In nucleotides, the CDR3 is TGTGCCAGCAGTTTACTCGCCTTGGGTTCGGGTCAGCCCCAGCATTTT. The rearrangement links TRBV27 to TRBJ1-5, with unresolved D. V lost 2 bases and J lost 6, with 17 bases in between. The V gene's germline CDR1 is MNHEY and CDR2 SMNVEV (reference sequence). CDR3 length: 16 residues.

The genes are TRBV5-1 and TRBJ2-1, with 11 bases fitting TRBD2. Germline CDR1 SGHRS, CDR2 YFSETQ. The CDR3 has 17 amino acids. Losses at the gene ends were 0 bases for V and 4 bases for J; bases not matched to a gene: 6. The CDR3 nucleotides are TGCGCCAGCAGCTTGGGCCCTAGCGGGGGGATATACAATGAGCAGTTCTTC. Translating it yields CASSLGPSGGIYNEQFF.

This sequence joins TRBV11-3 and TRBJ2-1; perhaps TRBD1 as D (6 bases). Germline lookup yields CDR1 SGHNT and CDR2 YENEEA. The V end was cut by 5 bases, the J end by 7 bases, with 18 bases between. The CDR3 is made up of 15 amino acids. DNA of the CDR3: TGTGCCAGCAGCCCCCAGGGGAAAGGGGAGAATGAGCAGTTCTTC. It is translated as CASSPQGKGENEQFF.

This chain joins TRBV30 and TRBJ1-1, with D tentatively TRBD1 (6 bases). In germline, CDR1 is GTSNPN, CDR2 SVGIG (reference sequence). This CDR3 is built from 16 residues. Trimming cost V 2 bases and J 5 bases, with 21 bases left between them. CDR3 in DNA: TGTGCCTGGAGTAAAAGCCTCCCAGGGGTAGGGACTGAAGCTTTCTTT. Encoded protein: CAWSKSLPGVGTEAFF.

The V and J genes are TRBV7-9 and TRBJ2-7; 9 nucleotides match TRBD1. The end of the DNA is better explained by TRBJ2-1, so the J call may be wrong. There are 17 residues in the CDR3. Germline assignment: CDR1 SEHNR and CDR2 FQNEAQ (reference sequence). The CDR3 loop is CASSLGRPGQGRIEQFF. DNA of the CDR3: TGTGCCAGCAGCTTAGGCCGTCCGGGACAGGGTCGGATTGAGCAGTTCTTC.

V gene TRBV12-3 or TRBV12-4 combines with J gene TRBJ2-7; TRBD2 matches at 8 bases. With V trimmed by 6 bases and J by 3 bases, 4 bases remained unmatched. The CDR3 covers 13 residues. CDR3 sequence: CASSRTSSYEQYF. As DNA, the CDR3 is TGTGCCAGCAGCAGGACTAGCAGCTACGAGCAGTACTTC.

V and J are TRBV5-5 and TRBJ1-2; the match to TRBD1 covers 12 bases. The trim removed 6 bases at V and 6 bases at J, leaving 6 bases unmatched. The germline V gene has CDR1 SGHKS and CDR2 YYEKEE (reference sequence). The CDR3 length is 14 residues. The CDR3 protein is CASTGTGGVNGYTF. CDR3 coding DNA: TGTGCCAGCACCGGGACAGGGGGCGTTAATGGCTACACCTTC. Supplemented by reference TRBV5-5 and TRBJ1-2, the full variable domain reads DAGVTQSPTHLIKTRGQQVTLRCSPISGHKSVSWYQQVLGQGPQFIFQYYEKEERGRGNFPDRFSARQFPNYSSELNVNALLLGDSALYLCASTGTGGVNGYTFGSGTRLTVV.

This chain's CDR3 is CASSPRTGVGTDTQYF. Here the CDR3 DNA reads TGTGCCAGCTCACCTAGGACAGGGGTCGGCACAGATACGCAGTATTTT. The chain links TRBV18 to TRBJ2-3; 9 nucleotides match TRBD1. The CDR3 is made up of 16 amino acids. Germline V CDR1 and CDR2: KGHSH, LQKENI. Germline trimming cut 3 bases from V and 1 base from J; bases unmatched to any gene: 5.

The chain carries TRBV9 and TRBJ2-7; TRBD2 matches at 8 bases. Trimming took 1 base from V and 3 from J; bases not matched to a gene: 9. The CDR3 loop spans 16 amino acids. The germline V gene has CDR1 SGDLS and CDR2 YYNGEE. DNA of the CDR3: TGTGCCAGCAGCGTAAATCCGGGGACTAGTATCTACGAGCAGTACTTC. This translates into CASSVNPGTSIYEQYF.

J is TRBJ2-7 and V is TRBV5-1; 9 nucleotides agree with TRBD2. V was clipped by 4 bases and J by 4 bases; unmatched bases: 15. The CDR3 has 17 residues. The V gene's germline CDR1 is SGHRS and CDR2 YFSETQ. The CDR3 protein is CASSTRPNSGSVYEQYF. Written as DNA, the CDR3 is TGCGCCAGCAGCACAAGACCGAATAGCGGGAGTGTGTACGAGCAGTACTTC.

This clone was observed once. The V gene is TRBV28, the J gene TRBJ1-5; 7 positions match TRBD1. In germline, CDR1 is MDHEN, CDR2 SYDVKM. The J segment lost 6 bases and the V segment lost 6 bases, leaving 8 bases of the junction unmatched. The CDR3 is 14 amino acids. The CDR3 reads CASSYGQVTQPQHF. The CDR3, as DNA: TGTGCCAGCAGCTATGGACAGGTGACTCAGCCCCAGCATTTT. Drawing the rest from reference TRBV28 and TRBJ1-5, the complete variable domain is DVKVTQSSRYLVKRTGEKVFLECVQDMDHENMFWYRQDPGLGLRLIYFSYDVKMKEKGDIPEGYSVSREKKERFSLILESASTNQTSMYLCASSYGQVTQPQHFGDGTRLSIL.

This clone showed up just a few times. The J gene is TRBJ2-7, the V gene TRBV7-2; 7 bases line up with TRBD1. The CDR3 covers 15 residues. Unmatched junction bases numbered 6, after V lost 1 base and J lost 3 bases. The V gene's germline CDR1 is SGHTA and CDR2 FQGNSA. CDR3 loop: CASSLVATGRYEQYF. In DNA, the CDR3 is TGTGCCAGCAGCTTAGTAGCGACAGGGCGCTACGAGCAGTACTTC.

The sample holds one count of this clone. This chain connects TRBV29-1 to TRBJ2-7; 9 positions agree with TRBD1. Unmatched junction bases numbered 5, after V lost 7 bases and J lost 1 base. This CDR3 has 13 residues. Germline values: CDR1 SQVTM, CDR2 ANQGSEA. The CDR3 nucleotides read TGCAGCGGGGGACAGGGTTTGTCCTACGAGCAGTACTTC. This translates into CSGGQGLSYEQYF.

The genes are TRBV19 and TRBJ1-1; perhaps TRBD1 as D (6 bases). With 7 bases removed from V and 4 bases from J, the gap between germline ends came to 19 bases. The CDR3 length is 15 residues. Germline values: CDR1 LNHDA, CDR2 SQIVND (reference sequence). The CDR3: CASIRARGGPTEAFF. The CDR3 DNA follows: TGTGCCAGTATTAGGGCCCGGGGGGGCCCCACTGAAGCTTTCTTT.

The chain combines TRBV27 with TRBJ1-2, with 7 bases that match TRBD1. The V segment lost 5 bases and the J segment 5 bases; nucleotides outside the gene matches: 8. The CDR3 has 14 residues. The V gene's germline CDR1 is MNHEY and CDR2 SMNVEV (reference sequence). CDR3 nucleotides: TGTGCCAGCAGTCCGGACAGGTCGCCTTATGGCTACACCTTC. Translation gives CASSPDRSPYGYTF.

This clone was counted once. This sequence joins TRBV10-3 and TRBJ1-3; 8 bases agree with TRBD1. Germline-derived CDR1 and CDR2 are ENHRY and SYGVKD. J lost 2 bases, V lost 11 bases, and 11 bases had no gene match. This CDR3 has 15 amino acids. The CDR3 DNA reads as TGTGCCGTCGGGGGAGGACAGGGTACTGGAAACACCATATATTTT. Its protein is CAVGGGQGTGNTIYF.

CDR3 residues: CASSHRDRGLIWAFF. Written as DNA, the CDR3 is TGTGCCAGCAGCCACCGGGACAGGGGACTTATATGGGCTTTCTTT. The chain is built from TRBV5-4 and TRBJ1-1; TRBD1 matches 10 bases. Looked up from germline, CDR1 is SGHNT and CDR2 is YYREEE (reference sequence). V shed 4 bases and J 11 bases; nucleotides not matched to a gene: 14. This CDR3 contains 15 residues. The variable domain in full, with the rest retrieved from reference TRBV5-4 and TRBJ1-1, is ETGVTQSPTHLIKTRGQQVTLRCSSQSGHNTVSWYQQALGQGPQFIFQYYREEENGRGNFPPRFSGLQFPNYSSELNVNALELDDSALYLCASSHRDRGLIWAFFGQGTRLTVV.